The TCR beta chain under discussion was sequenced for a study of cytomegalovirus exposure and HLA in healthy donors. As for the study in general: Unique TCR beta sequences numbering fewer than 130 million came from 150 million to 200 million T cells in an earlier analysis. Study-wide results and limits: Rarity marked most TCR sequences, yet some public TCRs occurred in many donors. Later work found that TCR association rates differed between HLA loci; DRB1 had the most and HLA-C the fewest. The presence/absence work took it that sequencing depth was about the same across donors.

CDR1 and CDR2 (germline): ENHRY, SYGVKD. The CDR3 consists of 10 residues. V lost 8 bases and J 5 bases, leaving 7 bases between the germline ends. This clone was recorded only once. The antigen remains undetermined. Primers for the PCR totalled 60 Vbeta and 13 Jbeta. Method: immunoSEQ multiplex PCR; TCRdb's copy keeps in-frame clones and lacks some. The data hold about 200,000 clones, with 79% observed a single time. The rearrangement links TRBV10-3 to TRBJ2-7; the D gene is possibly TRBD1 (6 bases). The sequence came from a girl under 18 in good health and CMV-seropositive. The sample taken for sequencing was PBMCs. CDR3 in amino acids: CAIRTDEQYF. The CDR3 bases are TGTGCCATCCGGACAGACGAGCAGTACTTC.